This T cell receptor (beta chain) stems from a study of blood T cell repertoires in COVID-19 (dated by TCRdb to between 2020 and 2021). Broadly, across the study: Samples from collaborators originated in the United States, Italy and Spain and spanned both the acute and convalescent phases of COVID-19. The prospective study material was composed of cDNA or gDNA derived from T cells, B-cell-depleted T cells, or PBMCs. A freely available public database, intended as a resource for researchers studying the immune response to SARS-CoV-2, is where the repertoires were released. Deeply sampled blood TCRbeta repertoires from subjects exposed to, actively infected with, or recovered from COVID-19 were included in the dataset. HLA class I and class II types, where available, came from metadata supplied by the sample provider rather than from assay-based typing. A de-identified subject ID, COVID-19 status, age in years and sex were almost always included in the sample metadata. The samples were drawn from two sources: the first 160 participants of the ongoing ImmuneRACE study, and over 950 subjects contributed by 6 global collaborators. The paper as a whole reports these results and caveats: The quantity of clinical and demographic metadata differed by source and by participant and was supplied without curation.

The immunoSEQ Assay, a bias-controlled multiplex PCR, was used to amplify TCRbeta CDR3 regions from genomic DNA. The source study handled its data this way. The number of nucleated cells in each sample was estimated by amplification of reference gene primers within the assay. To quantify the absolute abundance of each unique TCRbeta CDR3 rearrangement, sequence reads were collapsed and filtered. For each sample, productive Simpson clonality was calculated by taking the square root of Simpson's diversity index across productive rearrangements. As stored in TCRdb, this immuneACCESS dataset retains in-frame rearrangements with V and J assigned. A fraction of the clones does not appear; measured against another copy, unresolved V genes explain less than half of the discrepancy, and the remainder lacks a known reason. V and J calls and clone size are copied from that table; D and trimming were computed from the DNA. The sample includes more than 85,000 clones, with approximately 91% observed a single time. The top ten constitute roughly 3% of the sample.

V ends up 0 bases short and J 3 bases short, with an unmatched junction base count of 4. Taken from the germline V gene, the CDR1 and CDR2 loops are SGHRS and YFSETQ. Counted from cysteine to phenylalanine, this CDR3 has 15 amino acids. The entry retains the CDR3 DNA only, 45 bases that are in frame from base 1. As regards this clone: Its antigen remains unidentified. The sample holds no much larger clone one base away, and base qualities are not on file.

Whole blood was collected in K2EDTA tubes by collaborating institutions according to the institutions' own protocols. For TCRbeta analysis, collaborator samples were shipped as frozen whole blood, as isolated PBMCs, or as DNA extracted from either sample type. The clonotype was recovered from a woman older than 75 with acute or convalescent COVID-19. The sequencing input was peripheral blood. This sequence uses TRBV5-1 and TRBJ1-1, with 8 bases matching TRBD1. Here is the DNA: TGCGCCAGCAGCTTGGTGCCAGGGGGCGACACTGAAGCTTTCTTT. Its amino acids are CASSLVPGGDTEAFF.